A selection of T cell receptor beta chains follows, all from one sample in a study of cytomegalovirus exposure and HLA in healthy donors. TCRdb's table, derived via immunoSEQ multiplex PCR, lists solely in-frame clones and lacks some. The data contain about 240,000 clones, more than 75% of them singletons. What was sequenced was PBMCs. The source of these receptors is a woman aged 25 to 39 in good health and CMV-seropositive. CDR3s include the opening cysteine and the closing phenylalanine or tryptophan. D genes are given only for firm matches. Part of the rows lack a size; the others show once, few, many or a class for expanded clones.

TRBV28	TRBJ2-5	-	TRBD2	CASSLLAEETQYF	TGTGCCAGCAGTTTACTAGCGGAAGAGACCCAGTACTTC
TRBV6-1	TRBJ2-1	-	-	CASSDNDGEGNEQFF	TGTGCCAGCAGTGATAACGACGGAGAGGGAAATGAGCAGTTCTTC
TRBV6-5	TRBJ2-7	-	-	CASSFGRGKVSYEQYF	TGTGCCAGCAGTTTCGGACGGGGGAAGGTATCCTACGAGCAGTACTTC
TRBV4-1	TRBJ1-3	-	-	CASSQDFEAGALSGNTIYF	TGCGCCAGCAGCCAAGATTTCGAAGCCGGTGCCTTATCTGGAAACACCATATATTTT
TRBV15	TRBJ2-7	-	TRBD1	CATSSPGTGNEQYF	TGTGCCACCAGCAGCCCCGGGACAGGGAACGAGCAGTACTTC
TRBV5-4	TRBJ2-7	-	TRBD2	CASSWGGGSSYEQYF	TGTGCCAGCAGCTGGGGCGGGGGGAGCTCCTACGAGCAGTACTTC
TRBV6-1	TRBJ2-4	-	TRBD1	CASRNGQGGNIQYF	TGTGCCAGCAGGAACGGACAGGGGGGAAACATTCAGTACTTC
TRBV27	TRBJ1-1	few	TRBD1	CASSLAGGMNTEAFF	TGTGCCAGCAGTTTGGCAGGGGGTATGAACACTGAAGCTTTCTTT
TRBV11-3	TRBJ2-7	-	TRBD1	CASSLIRDSYEQYF	TGTGCCAGCAGCTTAATCCGGGACAGTTACGAGCAGTACTTC
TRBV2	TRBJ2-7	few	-	CASRGTVAYEQYF	TGTGCCAGCAGAGGGACTGTTGCCTACGAGCAGTACTTC
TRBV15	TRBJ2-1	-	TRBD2	CATSRGTSGNNEQFF	TGTGCCACCAGCAGGGGGACTAGCGGGAACAATGAGCAGTTCTTC
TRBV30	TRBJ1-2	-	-	CAWQSDSDYGYTF	TGTGCCTGGCAATCGGACAGTGACTATGGCTACACCTTC
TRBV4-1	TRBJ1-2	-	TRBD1	CASSQPGQKVGYTF	TGCGCCAGCAGCCAACCGGGACAGAAAGTTGGCTACACCTTC
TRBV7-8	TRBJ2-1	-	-	CASSLSSGNNEQFF	TGTGCCAGCAGCTTATCGTCAGGGAACAATGAGCAGTTCTTC
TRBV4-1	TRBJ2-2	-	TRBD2	CASSQGSGDTGELFF	TGCGCCAGCAGCCAAGGCAGCGGGGACACCGGGGAGCTGTTTTTT
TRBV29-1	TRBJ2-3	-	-	CSVRDTDTQYF	TGCAGCGTCAGGGACACAGATACGCAGTATTTT
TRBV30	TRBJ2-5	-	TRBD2	CAWSRRDRTSSEKETQYF	TGTGCCTGGAGTAGGCGGGACCGGACTAGCAGTGAAAAAGAGACCCAGTACTTC
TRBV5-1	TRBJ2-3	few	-	CASSPQSDTQYF	TGCGCCAGCAGCCCCCAGTCAGATACGCAGTATTTT
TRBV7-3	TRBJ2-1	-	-	CASSNSGASYNEQFF	TGTGCCAGCAGTAATAGCGGAGCATCCTACAATGAGCAGTTCTTC
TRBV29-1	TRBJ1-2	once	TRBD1	CSVARGGGYGYTF	TGCAGCGTTGCCAGAGGGGGCGGCTATGGCTACACCTTC
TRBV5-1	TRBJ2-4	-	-	CASSLEGSLVAKNIQYF	TGCGCCAGCAGCTTGGAAGGGAGCCTCGTAGCCAAAAACATTCAGTACTTC
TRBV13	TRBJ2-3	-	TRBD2	CASSIRTSGPGVTQYF	TGTGCCAGCAGCATACGGACTAGCGGCCCTGGGGTTACGCAGTATTTT
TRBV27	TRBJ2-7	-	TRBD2	CASSWTSGRGAYEQYF	TGTGCCAGCAGCTGGACTAGCGGGAGAGGGGCATACGAGCAGTACTTC
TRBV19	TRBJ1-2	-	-	CASSEGYGYTF	TGTGCCAGCTCAGAGGGCTATGGCTACACCTTC
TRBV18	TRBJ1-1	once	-	CASSLLTDEAFF	TGTGCCAGCTCACTTCTGACAGATGAAGCTTTCTTT
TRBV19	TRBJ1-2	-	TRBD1	CASSARDSYVNYGYTF	TGTGCCAGTAGTGCCCGGGACAGCTACGTGAACTATGGCTACACCTTC
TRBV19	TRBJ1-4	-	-	CASSPGITTNEKLFF	TGTGCCAGTAGTCCGGGGATTACGACTAATGAAAAACTGTTTTTT
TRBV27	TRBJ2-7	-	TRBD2	CASSFIGTSGSYEQYF	TGTGCCAGCAGTTTTATAGGTACTAGCGGATCCTACGAGCAGTACTTC